The 22 T cell receptor beta chains in this list originate from one sample, sequenced in a study of blood T cell repertoires in COVID-19. The assay was immunoSEQ multiplex PCR, and TCRdb's table has in-frame clones only and misses some. Among just under 40,000 clones listed, about 90% were seen once. The specimen sequenced was peripheral blood. The source of these receptors is a man in his forties or fifties with active or convalescent COVID-19.

The genes are TRBV7-6 and TRBJ2-7, with TRBD2 identical over 13 bases. With 5 bases clipped from V and 4 bases from J, the junction kept 8 bases outside the gene matches. Germline CDR1 is SGHVS and CDR2 is FNYEAQ. This CDR3 comprises 16 residues. As DNA, the CDR3 is TGTGCCAGCAGCGTGGGACTAGCGGGATCGGCTTACGAGCAGTACTTC. Its protein is CASSVGLAGSAYEQYF.

The V call is TRBV6-2 or TRBV6-3, the J call TRBJ1-2; TRBD1 aligns across 7 bases. The germline CDR1 and CDR2 sequences are MNHEY and SVGEGT. J was trimmed by 4 bases and V by 6 bases; bases with no gene match: 5. The CDR3 has 13 residues. CDR3 nucleotide sequence: TGTGCCAGCAGCCTGGGACAGCCCTATGGCTACACCTTC. This codes for CASSLGQPYGYTF.

This chain joins TRBV6-6 and TRBJ2-5; the match to TRBD1 covers 11 bases. Per the germline V gene, CDR1 is MNHNY and CDR2 is SVGAGI (reference sequence). CDR3 length equals 14 residues. The trim removed 7 bases at V and 5 bases at J, leaving 6 bases unmatched. This CDR3 is CASTSGQGVETQYF. In nucleotides, the CDR3 is TGTGCCAGCACCTCGGGACAGGGGGTGGAGACCCAGTACTTC.

This clone was observed once. At one boundary the junction diverges from the germline segment, which might be a read error. V and J are TRBV12-3 or TRBV12-4 and TRBJ1-2, with a weak D call TRBD1 (6 bases). This CDR3 contains 13 residues. The CDR3 nucleotides are TGTGCCAGCAGTTTAGTGGGACACCCGTCGTGGCCCTTC. This encodes CASSLVGHPSWPF.

CDR3 DNA: TGTGCCAGCAGCAAGGACAGCAATCAAGAGACCCAGTACTTC. Protein: CASSKDSNQETQYF. This chain uses TRBV7-8 with TRBJ2-5; D might be TRBD1 (6 bases). This CDR3 is built from 14 residues. Trimming stripped 5 bases from V and 2 bases from J, with 12 bases between. Germline loops: CDR1 SGHVS, CDR2 FQNEAQ.

The J gene is TRBJ2-7, the V gene TRBV5-1; TRBD1 is a possible D gene (5 bases). The ends were cut back, 0 bases at V and 4 bases at J, with 11 bases in the middle. The CDR3 has 14 amino acids. The germline gives CDR1 SGHRS, CDR2 YFSETQ. DNA for the CDR3: TGCGCCAGCAGCTTGGCAGGGCCTCCTTACGAGCAGTACTTC. It is translated as CASSLAGPPYEQYF.

This clone was detected a few times. The chain has TRBV7-9 and TRBJ1-1; 7 nucleotides match TRBD1. Trimming cost V 5 bases and J 4 bases; bases outside gene matches: 10. Germline loops: CDR1 SEHNR, CDR2 FQNEAQ (reference sequence). The CDR3 loop spans 15 amino acids. The CDR3 DNA sequence: TGTGCCAGCAGCGACCGGACAGGCGACAGCACTGAAGCTTTCTTT. Protein: CASSDRTGDSTEAFF.

The chain employs TRBV5-1 and TRBJ2-5; perhaps TRBD2 as D (6 bases). The CDR3 spans 15 residues. Germline CDR1 is SGHRS and CDR2 is YFSETQ. With 0 bases removed from V and 4 bases from J, the gap between germline ends came to 13 bases. In DNA form, the CDR3 reads TGCGCCAGCAGCTTGGGTCAGCCGGGGGTAGAGACCCAGTACTTC. Protein product: CASSLGQPGVETQYF.

This clone occurred a few times. The chain has TRBV7-9 and TRBJ1-2; 9 bases are a match to TRBD1. Germline V gene sequence: CDR1 SEHNR, CDR2 FQNEAQ (reference sequence). This CDR3 has 16 residues. V gave up 0 bases and J gave up 8 bases; unmatched junction bases: 10. The CDR3 DNA is TGTGCCAGCAGCTTAGCAATTCCGGGACAGGGAGGCGGCTACACCTTC. Translation: CASSLAIPGQGGGYTF.

This chain connects TRBV9 to TRBJ2-1, with 9 nucleotides matching TRBD2. The length of the CDR3 is 15 residues. V dropped 3 bases and J dropped 4; count of bases not matched to a gene: 5. Germline CDR1 SGDLS, CDR2 YYNGEE. The CDR3 loop is CASSEGTSLYNEQFF. DNA of the CDR3: TGTGCCAGCAGCGAGGGGACTAGCCTTTACAATGAGCAGTTCTTC.

V and J are TRBV19 and TRBJ2-7; 11 bases match TRBD2. V trimming: 6 bases; J trimming: 3 bases; junction bases outside the gene matches: 7. The germline V gene has CDR1 LNHDA and CDR2 SQIVND (reference sequence). The CDR3 contains 15 residues. The CDR3: CASRLTSGEYYEQYF. CDR3 coding DNA: TGTGCCAGTAGGTTGACTAGCGGGGAATACTACGAGCAGTACTTC.

The chain combines TRBV2 with TRBJ1-1, with 8 nucleotides matching TRBD1. The CDR3 is 15 residues long. The V gene's germline CDR1 is SNHLY and CDR2 FYNNEI. V was clipped by 5 bases and J by 5 bases; unmatched bases: 10. The CDR3 region is CASSYQGAGSTEAFF. CDR3 bases: TGTGCCAGCAGTTACCAGGGGGCGGGAAGTACTGAAGCTTTCTTT.

The V gene is TRBV28, the J gene TRBJ1-1, with D perhaps matching TRBD1 (6 bases). There are 13 residues in the CDR3. Germline V gene data show CDR1 as MDHEN and CDR2 as SYDVKM. The V and J ends lost 5 bases and 4 bases respectively, with 11 bases between them. CDR3 residues: CASSAGESTEAFF. The CDR3 nucleotides are TGTGCCAGCAGTGCAGGGGAGTCCACTGAAGCTTTCTTT.

The V and J genes are TRBV10-1 and TRBJ2-2, with TRBD2 as a possible D gene (6 bases). The V end was cut by 10 bases, the J end by 4 bases, with 13 bases between. From germline, CDR1 is WNHNN and CDR2 SYGVQD (reference sequence). The length of the CDR3 is 13 residues. CDR3: CATQVGGTGELFF. The CDR3 nucleotides are TGCGCCACACAAGTCGGGGGCACCGGGGAGCTGTTTTTT.

This chain connects TRBV29-1 to TRBJ2-2; D is unresolved. The CDR3 runs 13 residues. The germline V and J ends were trimmed by 7 bases and 6 bases, with 15 bases remaining between them. Germline lookup yields CDR1 SQVTM and CDR2 ANQGSEA. The DNA of the CDR3 is TGCAGCGGGGGTGGCTGGTCACCCGGGGAGCTGTTTTTT. The encoded protein is CSGGGWSPGELFF.

This CDR3 is CASSLRGGGNQPQHF. In DNA, the CDR3 is TGTGCCAGCAGCTTACGGGGTGGGGGCAATCAGCCCCAGCATTTT. The gene calls are TRBV7-2 and TRBJ1-5; D unresolved. CDR1 and CDR2 from the germline V gene are SGHTA and FQGNSA. This CDR3 is 15 amino acids long. With 2 bases removed from V and 2 bases from J, the gap between germline ends came to 10 bases.

CDR3 amino acids: CASSKRQGQQETQYF. As DNA, the CDR3 is TGTGCCAGTAGTAAAAGACAGGGGCAGCAAGAGACCCAGTACTTC. V gene TRBV19 combines with J gene TRBJ2-5, with 8 bases aligning to TRBD1. V was pared by 4 bases and J by 2 bases, with 6 bases of the junction left unmatched. The CDR3 has 15 amino acids. Germline CDR1 and CDR2: LNHDA and SQIVND (reference sequence).

This clone has just one count. This chain connects TRBV29-1 to TRBJ1-4; 8 bases match TRBD1. The V gene's germline CDR1 is SQVTM and CDR2 ANQGSEA. Trimming cost V 3 bases and J 9 bases; bases outside gene matches: 9. This CDR3 comprises 14 residues. CDR3 in amino acids: CSVEDGTGMKKLFF. CDR3 nucleotides: TGCAGCGTTGAGGACGGGACAGGAATGAAAAAACTGTTTTTT.

The V and J genes are TRBV5-6 and TRBJ2-5, with D possibly being TRBD2 (7 bases). The CDR3 contains 14 residues. Germline V gene data show CDR1 as SGHDT and CDR2 as YYEEEE. V lost 4 bases to trimming and J lost 5 bases, with 15 bases between them. CDR3 sequence reads: CASSRYGGLETQYF. The CDR3 region has the DNA TGTGCCAGCAGCCGGTACGGGGGGCTGGAGACCCAGTACTTC.

This chain uses TRBV5-1 with TRBJ2-1; 14 bases fit TRBD2. J was trimmed by 9 bases and V by 0 bases; bases with no gene match: 2. The CDR3 is 15 residues long. The V gene's germline CDR1 is SGHRS and CDR2 YFSETQ. CDR3 region: CASSLGTSGRIEQFF. The CDR3 DNA reads as TGCGCCAGCAGCTTGGGGACTAGCGGGAGGATTGAGCAGTTCTTC.

The sample holds a few counts of this clone. J is TRBJ1-5 and V is TRBV4-1; maybe TRBD1 (5 bases). Germline loops: CDR1 MGHRA, CDR2 YSYEKL. This CDR3 comprises 15 residues. Between the trimmed V and J ends, which lost 3 bases and 0 bases, there was a span of 9 bases. This chain's CDR3 is CASSQTEYSNQPQHF. CDR3 coding DNA: TGCGCCAGCAGCCAGACAGAATATAGCAATCAGCCCCAGCATTTT.

This chain joins TRBV2 and TRBJ1-6, with TRBD1 identical over 8 bases. The CDR3 extends over 13 amino acids. Germline V gene sequence: CDR1 SNHLY, CDR2 FYNNEI. The V and J ends lost 6 bases and 5 bases, in that order; junction bases with no gene match: 0. The CDR3 nucleotides are TGTGCCAGCAGGGGACAGGATAATTCACCCCTCCACTTT. Its translation is CASRGQDNSPLHF.